This T cell receptor beta chain appears in the sequencing data of a study of cytomegalovirus exposure and HLA in healthy donors. The V and J ends lost 4 bases and 1 base respectively, with 14 bases between them. The germline V gene encodes CDR1 SGHNT and CDR2 YYREEE (reference sequence). The CDR3 loop spans 15 amino acids. The PCR contained 60 Vbeta and 13 Jbeta primers. The assay was immunoSEQ multiplex PCR, and TCRdb's table has in-frame clones only and misses some. The sample lists under 300,000 clones, approximately 82% occurring once. Sequenced: PBMCs. The rearrangement links TRBV5-4 to TRBJ2-5, with D maybe TRBD1 (6 bases). The receptor was isolated from a woman aged 55-69 years in good health and CMV-seropositive. CDR3 region: CASSNPTGSQETQYF. DNA of the CDR3: TGTGCCAGCAGCAACCCTACAGGGTCCCAAGAGACCCAGTACTTC. The entire variable domain, with the rest obtained from reference TRBV5-4 and TRBJ2-5, is as follows: ETGVTQSPTHLIKTRGQQVTLRCSSQSGHNTVSWYQQALGQGPQFIFQYYREEENGRGNFPPRFSGLQFPNYSSELNVNALELDDSALYLCASSNPTGSQETQYFGPGTRLLVL.